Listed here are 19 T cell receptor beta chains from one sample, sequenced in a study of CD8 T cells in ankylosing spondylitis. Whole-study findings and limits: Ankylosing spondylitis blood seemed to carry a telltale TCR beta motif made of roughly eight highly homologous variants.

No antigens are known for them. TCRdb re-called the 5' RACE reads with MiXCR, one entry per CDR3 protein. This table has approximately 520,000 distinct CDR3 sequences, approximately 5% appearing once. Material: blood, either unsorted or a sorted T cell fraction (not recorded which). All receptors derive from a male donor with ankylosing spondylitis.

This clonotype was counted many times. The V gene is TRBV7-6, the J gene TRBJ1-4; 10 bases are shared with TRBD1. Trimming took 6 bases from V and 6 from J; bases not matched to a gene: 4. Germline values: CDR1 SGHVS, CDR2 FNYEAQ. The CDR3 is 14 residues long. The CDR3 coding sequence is TGTGCCAGCAGACCCGGGACAGGGGATGAAAAACTGTTTTTT. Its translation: CASRPGTGDEKLFF.

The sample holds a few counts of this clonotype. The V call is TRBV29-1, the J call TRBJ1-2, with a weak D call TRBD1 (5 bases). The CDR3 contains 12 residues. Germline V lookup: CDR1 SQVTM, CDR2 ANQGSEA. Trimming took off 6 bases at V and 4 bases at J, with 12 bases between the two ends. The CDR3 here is CSVGDGAYGYTF. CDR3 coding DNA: TGCAGCGTCGGGGACGGCGCCTATGGCTACACCTTC.

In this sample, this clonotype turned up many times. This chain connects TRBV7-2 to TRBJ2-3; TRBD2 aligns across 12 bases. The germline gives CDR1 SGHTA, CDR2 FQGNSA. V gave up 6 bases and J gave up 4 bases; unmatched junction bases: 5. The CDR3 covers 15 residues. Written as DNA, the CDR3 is TGTGCCAGCAGTATCCTAGCGGGAGGGTCAGATACGCAGTATTTT. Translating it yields CASSILAGGSDTQYF.

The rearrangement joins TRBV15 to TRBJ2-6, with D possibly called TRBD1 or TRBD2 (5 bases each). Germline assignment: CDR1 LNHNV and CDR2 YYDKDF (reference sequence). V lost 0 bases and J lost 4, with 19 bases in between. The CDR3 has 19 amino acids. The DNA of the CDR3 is TGTGCCACCAGCAGAGACCTCTACAGAGGGGCAGGAGGGGCCAACGTCCTGACTTTC. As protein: CATSRDLYRGAGGANVLTF.

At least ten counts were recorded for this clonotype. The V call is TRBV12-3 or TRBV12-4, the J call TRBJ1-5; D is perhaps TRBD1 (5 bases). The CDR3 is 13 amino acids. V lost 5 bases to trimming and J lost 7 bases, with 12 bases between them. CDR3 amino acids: CASSRDSGQPQHF. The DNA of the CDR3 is TGTGCCAGCAGTCGGGACTCCGGGCAGCCCCAGCATTTT.

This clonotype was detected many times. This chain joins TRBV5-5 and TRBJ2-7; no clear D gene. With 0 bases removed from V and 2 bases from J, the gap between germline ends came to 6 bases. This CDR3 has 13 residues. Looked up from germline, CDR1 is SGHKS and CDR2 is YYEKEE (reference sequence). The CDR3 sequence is CASSLAAPYEQYF. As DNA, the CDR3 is TGTGCCAGCAGCTTGGCGGCGCCCTACGAGCAGTACTTC.

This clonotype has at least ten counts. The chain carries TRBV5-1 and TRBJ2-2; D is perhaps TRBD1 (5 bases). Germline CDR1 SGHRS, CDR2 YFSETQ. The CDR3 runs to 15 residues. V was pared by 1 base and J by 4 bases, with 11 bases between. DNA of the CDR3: TGCGCCAGCAGCTTGTGGGCAGGGCCCACCGGGGAGCTGTTTTTT. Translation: CASSLWAGPTGELFF.

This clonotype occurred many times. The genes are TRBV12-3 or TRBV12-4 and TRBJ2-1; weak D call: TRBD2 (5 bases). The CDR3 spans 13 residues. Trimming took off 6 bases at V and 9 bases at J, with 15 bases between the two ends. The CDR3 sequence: CASSSLYEGEQFF. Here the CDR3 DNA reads TGTGCCAGCAGCTCCTTATACGAGGGTGAGCAGTTCTTC.

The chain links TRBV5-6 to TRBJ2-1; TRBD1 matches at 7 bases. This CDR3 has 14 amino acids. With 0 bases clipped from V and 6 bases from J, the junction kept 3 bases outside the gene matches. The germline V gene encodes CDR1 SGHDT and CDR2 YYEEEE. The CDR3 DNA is TGTGCCAGCAGCTTGGGACAGGGTTCCAATGAGCAGTTCTTC. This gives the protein CASSLGQGSNEQFF.

CDR3 nucleotide sequence: TGCAGTGCTGTACCGGGACAGGGAATCCCCAATGAGCAGTTCTTC. Translating it yields CSAVPGQGIPNEQFF. The rearrangement joins TRBV20-1 to TRBJ2-1; 9 bases are shared with TRBD1. The CDR3 is 15 residues long. The V gene's germline CDR1 is DFQATT and CDR2 SNEGSKA (reference sequence). Trimming took 5 bases from V and 6 from J; bases not matched to a gene: 11.

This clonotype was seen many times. CDR3 coding DNA: TGCAGCGGGGCCGGTAGCTCCTACAATGAGCAGTTCTTC. Translating gives CSGAGSSYNEQFF. The chain couples TRBV29-1 to TRBJ2-1; D is ambiguous. CDR1 and CDR2 (germline): SQVTM, ANQGSEA. CDR3 length equals 13 residues. V was cut by 7 bases and J by 0 bases, with 10 bases left in between.

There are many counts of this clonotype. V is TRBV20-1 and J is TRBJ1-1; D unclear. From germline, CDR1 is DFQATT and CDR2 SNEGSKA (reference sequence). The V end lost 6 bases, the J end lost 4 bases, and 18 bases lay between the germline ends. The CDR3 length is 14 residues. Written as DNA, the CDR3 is TGCAGTGCCGCCGACCAGACGGCGAGCACTGAAGCTTTCTTT. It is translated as CSAADQTASTEAFF.

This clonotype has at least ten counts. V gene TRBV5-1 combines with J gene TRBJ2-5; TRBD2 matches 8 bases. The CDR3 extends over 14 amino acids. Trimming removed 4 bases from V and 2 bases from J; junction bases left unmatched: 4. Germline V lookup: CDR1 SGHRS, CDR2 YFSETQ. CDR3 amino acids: CASSPSSGQETQYF. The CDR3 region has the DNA TGCGCCAGCAGCCCCTCTAGCGGGCAAGAGACCCAGTACTTC.

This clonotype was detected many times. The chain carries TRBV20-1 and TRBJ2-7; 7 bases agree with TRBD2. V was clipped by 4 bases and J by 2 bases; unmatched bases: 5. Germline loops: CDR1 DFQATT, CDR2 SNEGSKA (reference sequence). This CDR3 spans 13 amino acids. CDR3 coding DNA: TGCAGTGCTATCGGGACTACTACCTACGAGCAGTACTTC. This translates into CSAIGTTTYEQYF.

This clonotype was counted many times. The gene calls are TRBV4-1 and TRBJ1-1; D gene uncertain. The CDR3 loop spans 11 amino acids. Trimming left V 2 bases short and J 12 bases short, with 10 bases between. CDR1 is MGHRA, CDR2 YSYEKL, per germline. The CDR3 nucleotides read TGCGCCAGCAGCCAATATGGGGTACCTTTCTTT. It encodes CASSQYGVPFF.

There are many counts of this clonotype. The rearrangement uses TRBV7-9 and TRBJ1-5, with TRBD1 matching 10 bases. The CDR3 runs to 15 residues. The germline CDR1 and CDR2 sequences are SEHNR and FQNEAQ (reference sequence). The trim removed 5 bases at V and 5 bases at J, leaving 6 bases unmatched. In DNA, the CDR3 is TGTGCCAGCAGCGTGGGACAGGGGAGCGATCAGCCCCAGCATTTT. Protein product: CASSVGQGSDQPQHF.

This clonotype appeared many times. The CDR3 coding sequence is TGTGCCAGCAGTCCCCTCGAAGACGGGTACGAGCAGTACTTC. Protein sequence: CASSPLEDGYEQYF. The chain links TRBV6-1 to TRBJ2-7; D unresolved. Germline V lookup: CDR1 MNHNS, CDR2 SASEGT. The CDR3 extends over 14 amino acids. The V end was cut by 5 bases, the J end by 4 bases, with 15 bases between.

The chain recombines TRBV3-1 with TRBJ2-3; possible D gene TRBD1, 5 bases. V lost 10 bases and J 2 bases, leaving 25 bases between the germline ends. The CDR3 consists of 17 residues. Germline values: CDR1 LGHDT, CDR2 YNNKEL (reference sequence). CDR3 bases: TGTGCCACCACCCAAGAAGACAGCTACTTCCTCACAGATACGCAGTATTTT. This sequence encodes CATTQEDSYFLTDTQYF.

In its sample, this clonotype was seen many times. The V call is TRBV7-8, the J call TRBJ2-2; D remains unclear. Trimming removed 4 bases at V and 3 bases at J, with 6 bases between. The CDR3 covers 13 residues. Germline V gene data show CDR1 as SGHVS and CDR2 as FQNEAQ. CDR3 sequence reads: CASSSLYTGELFF. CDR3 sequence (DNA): TGTGCCAGCAGCTCCCTTTACACCGGGGAGCTGTTTTTT.